This TCR beta chain stems from a study of shared clonotypes between healthy human individuals. Study information: The donor group consisted of two women and three men, aged 18 to 49.

As concerns this clone: The target antigen is unknown.

The V segment lost 4 bases and the J segment 7 bases; nucleotides outside the gene matches: 5. Looked up from germline, CDR1 is SGHRS and CDR2 is YFSETQ. The CDR3 sequence is 14 residues long. General study findings and limits: Rarefaction gave evidence that sorted-subset sequencing remained incomplete despite large depth. Roughly 5% of naive CD4 clonotypes were common to a few donors. Depth of sequencing was expected to influence donor clonotype sharing.

Assay used: immunoSEQ multiplex PCR; TCRdb lists only in-frame clones, some missing. Here the sample spans 950,000 to 1,100,000 clones, roughly 80% being singletons. V usage is TRBV5-1 and J usage is TRBJ2-1; TRBD1 agrees at 10 bases. This receptor was obtained from a man between 18 and 29 years old in good health. Sequencing input: memory CD4+ T cells sorted from blood. Stated subset: CD45RA-negative fraction. The CDR3: CASSPDRGRNEQFF. As DNA, the CDR3 is TGCGCCAGCAGCCCCGACAGGGGGCGAAATGAGCAGTTCTTC.